This T cell receptor (beta chain) comes out of a study of Ad26.COV2.S vaccination and SARS-CoV-2 variants. The CDR3 runs to 14 residues. Germline CDR1 reads SNHLY; CDR2 reads FYNNEI. After removal of 6 bases from V and 5 bases from J, the junction contained 7 bases not matched to a gene. Notes on this clone: The antigen is not known.

Findings and caveats of the study: Using TCR breadth and depth analyses may have led to underestimated total T cell responses. Compared with placebo recipients, vaccine recipients had higher spike-specific TCR breadth. After vaccination, reports described spike-specific CD8+ and CD4+ T cell responses as showing substantial breadth. People who got the vaccine or the placebo had similar non-spike TCR breadth.

Profiling relied on immunoSEQ multiplex PCR, and the TCRdb table lists in-frame clones only, not all of them. The sample records roughly 380,000 clones, 92% being singletons. This TCR derives from a human donor who had recovered from COVID-19. The specimen comprised peripheral blood, sampled after recovery from COVID-19. This chain connects TRBV2 to TRBJ1-1; 9 bases are shared with TRBD1. The CDR3: CASRQTGGLTEAFF. Written as DNA, the CDR3 is TGTGCCAGCAGGCAGACAGGGGGGCTTACTGAAGCTTTCTTT.